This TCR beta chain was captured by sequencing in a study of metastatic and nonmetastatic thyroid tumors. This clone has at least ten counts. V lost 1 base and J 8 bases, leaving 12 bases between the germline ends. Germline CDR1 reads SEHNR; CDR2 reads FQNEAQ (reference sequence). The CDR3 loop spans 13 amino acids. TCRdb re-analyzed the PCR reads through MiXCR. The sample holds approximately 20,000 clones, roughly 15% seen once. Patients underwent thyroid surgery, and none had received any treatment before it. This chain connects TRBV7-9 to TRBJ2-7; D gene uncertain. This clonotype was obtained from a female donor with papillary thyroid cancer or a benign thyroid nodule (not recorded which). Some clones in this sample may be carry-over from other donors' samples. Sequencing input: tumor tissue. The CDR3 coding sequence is TGTGCCAGCAGCTTAGTGGGCCCTGACCAGCAGTACTTC. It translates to CASSLVGPDQQYF.